This is a list of T cell receptor beta chains from one sample in a study of cytomegalovirus exposure and HLA in healthy donors. Sequencing used immunoSEQ multiplex PCR; TCRdb keeps in-frame clones, though not all of them. This sample carries under 150,000 clones, with about 2.1% going to the ten biggest clones. The sample taken for sequencing was PBMCs. Receptors were obtained from a woman aged 60-75 years in good health and CMV-seronegative. CDR3s include the opening cysteine and the closing phenylalanine or tryptophan. The D gene is left open where the match is weak.

j_gene	d_gene	v_gene	CDR3aa	CDR3nt
TRBJ1-3	TRBD1	TRBV27	CASSATGSGNTIYF	TGTGCCAGCAGTGCGACAGGGTCTGGAAACACCATATATTTT
TRBJ1-5	-	TRBV28	CASSTTWPQHF	TGTGCCAGCAGTACTACGTGGCCCCAGCATTTT
TRBJ1-1	TRBD1	TRBV15	CATSRQGAGAFF	TGTGCCACCAGCAGACAGGGGGCAGGGGCTTTCTTT
TRBJ2-3	-	TRBV2	CAASPSVTDTQYF	TGTGCCGCCTCCCCTAGCGTCACAGATACGCAGTATTTT
TRBJ1-5	-	TRBV27	CASSFSAPSGNQPQHF	TGTGCCAGCAGTTTTTCTGCCCCCAGTGGCAATCAGCCCCAGCATTTT
TRBJ1-2	TRBD1	TRBV6-5	CASSYRDSYGYTF	TGTGCCAGCAGTTATAGGGACAGCTATGGCTACACCTTC
TRBJ1-2	TRBD1	TRBV7-8	CASSSRQGGKGYTF	TGTGCCAGCAGCTCCCGACAGGGAGGAAAGGGCTACACCTTC
TRBJ2-5	TRBD2	TRBV5-5	CASSLAVLAGGRLETQYF	TGTGCCAGCAGCTTGGCCGTCCTAGCGGGGGGGCGGTTAGAGACCCAGTACTTC
TRBJ1-3	-	TRBV2	CASRGFWAETHASGNTIYF	TGTGCCAGCAGAGGCTTCTGGGCCGAGACCCACGCGTCTGGAAACACCATATATTTT
TRBJ1-1	-	TRBV7-9	CASTGSGTEAFF	TGTGCCAGCACCGGTAGCGGGACTGAAGCTTTCTTT
TRBJ1-6	TRBD1	TRBV18	CASSPRQGADYGVNNSPLHF	TGTGCCAGCTCACCACGACAGGGGGCGGATTACGGAGTAAATAATTCACCCCTCCACTTT
TRBJ1-1	-	TRBV13	CASRTGNTEAFF	TGTGCCAGCAGGACAGGGAACACTGAAGCTTTCTTT
TRBJ1-6	-	TRBV11-3	CASSLSYNSPLHF	TGTGCCAGCAGCTTGAGCTATAATTCACCCCTCCACTTT
TRBJ2-7	TRBD2	TRBV11-2	CASSLVPSGDLGQYF	TGTGCCAGCAGCTTAGTCCCTAGCGGGGACCTTGGGCAGTACTTC
TRBJ1-1	-	TRBV9	CASSVGELSGTEAFF	TGTGCCAGCAGCGTAGGGGAGCTGTCGGGCACCGAAGCTTTCTTT